What follows is one T cell receptor (beta chain) and its context. The data were obtained in a study of blood T cell repertoires in COVID-19. Study-level background: Sources were T cells, B-cell-depleted T cells, or PBMCs; the material itself was cDNA or gDNA.

CDR1 and CDR2 from the germline V gene are SGHVS and FQNEAQ. The CDR3 length is 16 residues. V lost 5 bases and J lost 2; bases outside the gene matches: 9. The assay was immunoSEQ multiplex PCR, and TCRdb's table has in-frame clones only and misses some. The repertoire has hundreds of thousands of clones, around 84% of them found once; the top ten carry about 1.6%. Those who participated ranged in age from roughly 18 to 90 years and resided in approximately 26 US areas. The study counted Cohort 3 donors as recovered given two negative PCRs, clearance, or symptom resolution. This sequence joins TRBV7-8 and TRBJ2-1, with TRBD2 matching over 7 bases. Sequenced sample: PBMCs or T cells enriched from blood (not recorded which). The sequence came from a man aged 40-55 years who had recovered from COVID-19. The CDR3 DNA sequence: TGTGCCAGCAGCCCTAGACAGCGGGGTCCCTACAATGAGCAGTTCTTC. Residues: CASSPRQRGPYNEQFF. Filled out from reference TRBV7-8 and TRBJ2-1, the complete variable domain reads GAGVSQSPRYKVAKRGQDVALRCDPISGHVSLFWYQQALGQGPEFLTYFQNEAQLDKSGLPSDRFFAERPEGSVSTLKIQRTQQEDSAVYLCASSPRQRGPYNEQFFGPGTRLTVL.